Listed below are T cell receptor beta chains from one sample, sequenced in a study of CD8+CD57+ T cells in acquired aplastic anemia. Via MiXCR, TCRdb re-called the reads, giving one row per CDR3 protein. The profile shows 68,000 or so distinct CDR3 sequences, around 50% of them singletons. Sequenced: sorted CD4+, CD8+, or CD8+CD57+ T cells (not recorded which) from PBMCs. The source is a human donor in good health, serving as a control. The CDR3 runs from the conserved cysteine through the conserved F or W. A D gene is named only where the DNA matches it firmly. The size entry is marked missing in some rows and otherwise reads once, few, many or a size class.

D: TRBD2; J: TRBJ2-3; length: 14; size: -; V: TRBV28; CDR3: CASRGGGAVDTQYF; DNA: TGTGCCAGCAGGGGCGGGGGGGCTGTAGATACGCAGTATTTT
D: -; J: TRBJ1-2; length: 15; size: -; V: TRBV15; CDR3: CATSRDPGVGVGYTF; DNA: TGTGCCACCAGCAGAGATCCTGGGGTCGGGGTTGGCTACACCTTC
D: TRBD1; J: TRBJ2-5; length: 15; size: many; V: TRBV7-9; CDR3: CASSTTGVWGETQYF; DNA: TGTGCCAGCAGCACAACAGGGGTCTGGGGGGAGACCCAGTACTTC
D: -; J: TRBJ1-1; length: 13; size: -; V: TRBV20-1; CDR3: CSALQGGGAEAFF; DNA: TGCAGTGCTTTACAGGGAGGTGGGGCTGAAGCTTTCTTT
D: -; J: TRBJ2-2; length: 13; size: -; V: TRBV7-7; CDR3: CASSSVGGGELFF; DNA: TGTGCCAGCAGCTCGGTGGGGGGCGGGGAGCTGTTTTTT
D: TRBD2; J: TRBJ2-3; length: 16; size: -; V: TRBV2; CDR3: CASSDPSGRGTDTQYF; DNA: TGTGCCAGCAGTGATCCTAGCGGGAGGGGGACAGATACGCAGTATTTT
D: -; J: TRBJ1-2; length: 15; size: few; V: TRBV7-2; CDR3: CASSYGGHGISGYTF; DNA: TGTGCCAGCAGCTACGGTGGGCACGGGATCAGTGGCTACACCTTC
D: TRBD2; J: TRBJ2-1; length: 15; size: -; V: TRBV6-1; CDR3: CASSVTSDPYNEQFF; DNA: TGTGCCAGCAGTGTGACTAGCGATCCCTACAATGAGCAGTTCTTC
D: TRBD1; J: TRBJ2-7; length: 13; size: many; V: TRBV27; CDR3: CASSKTGGYEQYF; DNA: TGTGCCAGCAGCAAGACAGGGGGGTACGAGCAGTACTTC
D: TRBD2; J: TRBJ2-3; length: 17; size: many; V: TRBV13; CDR3: CASSLYRGLAGTDTQYF; DNA: TGTGCCAGCAGCCTCTATCGGGGACTAGCGGGAACAGATACGCAGTATTTT
D: TRBD2; J: TRBJ2-7; length: 15; size: -; V: TRBV2; CDR3: CASMMTSVSSYEQYF; DNA: TGTGCCAGCATGATGACTAGCGTAAGCTCCTACGAGCAGTACTTC
D: -; J: TRBJ2-3; length: 12; size: many; V: TRBV6-4; CDR3: CASSDAQDTQYF; DNA: TGTGCCAGCAGCGACGCCCAAGATACGCAGTATTTT
D: TRBD1; J: TRBJ1-1; length: 18; size: -; V: TRBV10-3; CDR3: CAISETIDRGLQNTEAFF; DNA: TGTGCCATCAGTGAGACAATCGACAGGGGTTTGCAGAACACTGAAGCTTTCTTT
D: TRBD2; J: TRBJ2-5; length: 14; size: -; V: TRBV12-3/TRBV12-4; CDR3: CASSGSGRGETQYF; DNA: TGTGCCAGCAGTGGTAGCGGGAGGGGAGAGACCCAGTACTTC
D: -; J: TRBJ2-3; length: 13; size: -; V: TRBV2; CDR3: CASLATGTDTQYF; DNA: TGTGCCAGCCTAGCAACAGGGACGGATACGCAGTATTTT
D: -; J: TRBJ1-4; length: 14; size: many; V: TRBV6-6; CDR3: CACSGGAGGEKLFF; DNA: TGTGCCTGCTCTGGGGGGGCAGGTGGTGAAAAACTGTTTTTT